This T cell receptor beta chain was captured in a study of identical twins. Healthy Caucasians supplied all donations. TCRdb re-analysed the 5' RACE reads in MiXCR, keeping a single row per CDR3 protein. The sample holds 250,000 or so distinct CDR3 sequences; approximately 8% are singletons and the top ten take under 6%. Findings and caveats of the study: Abundant cord blood beta clonotypes carried fewer insertions; memory repertoires showed none.

The CDR3 is made up of 15 amino acids. V was clipped by 3 bases and J by 4 bases, with 16 bases between them. The germline V gene has CDR1 SGDLS and CDR2 YYNGEE. This clonotype was detected ten times or more. No antigen is known for it. In addition, the sample was reused for a study of yellow fever vaccine responses in identical twins.

The sequenced material came from CD8+ T cells sorted from blood. The source of this sequence is a woman aged 18-35 years in good health. This sequence joins TRBV9 and TRBJ2-5; tentative D call: TRBD2 (5 bases). CDR3 loop: CASSEQSGIGETQYF. CDR3 sequence (DNA): TGTGCCAGCAGCGAACAATCGGGAATCGGAGAGACCCAGTACTTC.